The 14 T cell receptor beta chains given below trace back to one sample, sequenced in a study of blood T cells in healthy people across ages. PCR was performed a second time for about 7 to 11 cycles using a sample-barcoded 5' primer and a J-beta primer mix. One entry per CDR3 protein results from TCRdb running MiXCR on the 5' RACE reads. Found here are some 1.5 million distinct CDR3 sequences, 40% to 45% of them singletons; the top ten hold just over 4%. The sample comprised blood. These receptors were obtained from a woman aged 18-29 years in good health.

This chain uses TRBV6-6 with TRBJ2-1; D might be TRBD1 or TRBD2, each matching 5 bases. This CDR3 region has 12 residues. In germline, CDR1 is MNHNY, CDR2 SVGAGI (reference sequence). V was cut by 8 bases and J by 6 bases, with 11 bases left in between. CDR3 protein: CASLRGPNEQFF. CDR3 DNA: TGTGCCAGCCTTCGGGGCCCCAATGAGCAGTTCTTC.

The chain employs TRBV12-3 or TRBV12-4 and TRBJ2-1, with a tentative D call TRBD1 (7 bases). The ends were cut back, 7 bases at V and 6 bases at J, with 19 bases in the middle. The CDR3 is 15 residues long. In nucleotides, the CDR3 is TGTGCCAGCACCCCTCAGGGGGGCACCTTCAATGAGCAGTTCTTC. It encodes CASTPQGGTFNEQFF.

In its sample, this clonotype was seen a few times. V usage is TRBV7-9 and J usage is TRBJ2-1; tentatively, D is TRBD2 (5 bases). Germline CDR1 reads SEHNR; CDR2 reads FQNEAQ (reference sequence). The V gene lost 5 bases and the J gene lost 0 bases, with 11 bases spanning the gap. CDR3 length equals 15 residues. This chain's CDR3 is CASSPERISYNEQFF. DNA for the CDR3: TGTGCCAGCAGCCCAGAGCGGATCTCCTACAATGAGCAGTTCTTC. Full variable domain (missing parts from reference TRBV7-9 and TRBJ2-1): DTGVSQNPRHKITKRGQNVTFRCDPISEHNRLYWYRQTLGQGPEFLTYFQNEAQLEKSRLLSDRFSAERPKGSFSTLEIQRTEQGDSAMYLCASSPERISYNEQFFGPGTRLTVL.

In its sample, this clonotype was seen a few times. This chain connects TRBV6-2 or TRBV6-3 to TRBJ2-7; the D is unclear. The CDR3 is 13 amino acids. In germline, CDR1 is MNHEY, CDR2 SVGEGT. The V and J ends lost 4 bases and 3 bases respectively, with 10 bases between them. The CDR3 DNA is TGTGCCAGCAGTTGGGATGGTGTCTACGAGCAGTACTTC. Protein product: CASSWDGVYEQYF.

This clonotype was seen a few times. The V and J genes are TRBV10-3 and TRBJ2-3; 7 bases fit TRBD2. Germline CDR1 ENHRY, CDR2 SYGVKD. The V gene end was trimmed by 10 bases and the J gene end by 5 bases; junction bases not matched to a gene: 9. The CDR3 spans 13 residues. Here the CDR3 DNA reads TGTGCCACCGAGTTGCGGGAGCGAGATACGCAGTATTTT. It yields the protein CATELRERDTQYF.

The chain combines TRBV27 with TRBJ1-2, with D maybe TRBD1 (5 bases). From germline, CDR1 is MNHEY and CDR2 SMNVEV (reference sequence). The length of the CDR3 is 12 residues. Trimming stripped 5 bases from V and 7 bases from J, with 11 bases between. CDR3: CASSTSGCGYTF. CDR3 in DNA: TGTGCCAGCAGTACCTCAGGGTGTGGCTACACCTTC.

This clonotype showed up just a few times. One junction end does not reproduce the germline sequence, and a read error may be involved. The chain is built from TRBV20-1 and TRBJ2-5; tentative D call: TRBD2 (5 bases). Germline lookup yields CDR1 DFQATT and CDR2 SNEGSKA (reference sequence). The CDR3 spans 12 residues. CDR3 nucleotide sequence: TGCAGTGCGAGAGGGAATTCGGAGACCCAGTACTTC. It codes for CSARGNSETQYF.

J is TRBJ1-4 and V is TRBV12-5, with D possibly TRBD1 on 5 matching bases. Deletions cut 1 base from V and 5 bases from J, with 8 bases between. The CDR3 sequence is 14 residues long. Germline CDR1 LGHNT, CDR2 FRNRAP. This CDR3 is CASGLGRDNEKLFF. CDR3 sequence (DNA): TGTGCTAGTGGTTTGGGACGGGACAATGAAAAACTGTTTTTT.

V usage is TRBV5-5 and J usage is TRBJ2-3; D gene uncertain. In germline, CDR1 is SGHKS, CDR2 YYEKEE (reference sequence). This CDR3 contains 14 residues. V was pared by 6 bases and J by 2 bases, with 13 bases between. The CDR3 spells CASTQGRITDTQYF. The CDR3 region has the DNA TGTGCCAGCACCCAAGGAAGGATCACAGATACGCAGTATTTT.

This clonotype was recorded many times. The chain uses TRBV11-1 and TRBJ2-3, with unresolved D. The CDR3 sequence is 15 residues long. Germline V CDR1 and CDR2: SGHAT, FQDESV (reference sequence). The V end was cut by 6 bases, the J end by 2 bases, with 15 bases between. CDR3 protein: CASSSTLAATDTQYF. CDR3 coding DNA: TGTGCCAGCAGTTCTACCCTGGCAGCCACAGATACGCAGTATTTT.

The rearrangement links TRBV6-1 to TRBJ2-5; maybe TRBD1 (8 bases). The CDR3 runs to 15 residues. V was shortened by 5 bases and J by 2 bases, with 15 bases between the two germline ends. Germline lookup yields CDR1 MNHNS and CDR2 SASEGT. The CDR3: CASSKQGGVQETQYF. As DNA, the CDR3 is TGTGCCAGCAGTAAACAGGGGGGGGTGCAAGAGACCCAGTACTTC.

The chain joins TRBV4-3 to TRBJ2-1; D gene ambiguous. This CDR3 has 13 amino acids. V was clipped by 5 bases and J by 5 bases, with 10 bases between them. CDR1 and CDR2 from the germline V gene are LGHNA and YSLEER. This CDR3 reads CASSANRNNEQFF. CDR3 sequence (DNA): TGCGCCAGCAGCGCTAACCGAAACAATGAGCAGTTCTTC.

V and J are TRBV20-1 and TRBJ1-1; D is possibly TRBD1 (5 bases). Germline values: CDR1 DFQATT, CDR2 SNEGSKA (reference sequence). The CDR3 is made up of 16 amino acids. Between the trimmed V and J ends, which lost 0 bases and 3 bases, there was a span of 17 bases. CDR3 nucleotide sequence: TGCAGTGCTAGAGATCAGGGATTAGTGTGGCACACTGAAGCTTTCTTT. It is translated as CSARDQGLVWHTEAFF.

This clonotype was detected only once. The V and J genes are TRBV7-9 and TRBJ2-7; maybe TRBD1 (6 bases). This CDR3 contains 14 residues. V lost 5 bases and J lost 2, with 13 bases in between. Per the germline V gene, CDR1 is SEHNR and CDR2 is FQNEAQ (reference sequence). As DNA, the CDR3 is TGTGCCAGCAGCGCTGGACAGAGAGCCTACGAGCAGTACTTC. It translates to CASSAGQRAYEQYF.